The 8 T cell receptor beta chains given below trace back to one sample, sequenced in a study of cytomegalovirus exposure and HLA in healthy donors. This PCR relied on a set of 60 Vbeta primers and 13 Jbeta primers. The data were produced by immunoSEQ multiplex PCR, yet TCRdb's version contains in-frame clones alone and is incomplete. The sample has about 67,000 clones; approximately 67% are singletons. Sequencing used PBMCs. These TCRs come from a woman aged 25 to 39 in good health and CMV-seronegative.

CDR3 nucleotide sequence: TGTTTTAGCAAGCTAAAGCCGGCATACGAGCAGTACTTC. Its protein is CFSKLKPAYEQYF. The chain combines TRBV7-8 with TRBJ2-7; D is ambiguous. The CDR3 has 13 residues. Germline V gene sequence: CDR1 SGHVS, CDR2 FQNEAQ.

The gene calls are TRBV11-2 and TRBJ1-6; D uncertain. This CDR3 has 15 residues. V was trimmed by 1 base and J by 8 bases, leaving 12 bases between them. Germline loops: CDR1 SGHAT, CDR2 FQNNGV. This CDR3 reads CASSLARGADSPLHF. CDR3 sequence (DNA): TGTGCCAGCAGCTTAGCCCGGGGTGCAGATTCACCCCTCCACTTT. The variable domain in full, completed from reference TRBV11-2 and TRBJ1-6, reads EAGVAQSPRYKIIEKRQSVAFWCNPISGHATLYWYQQILGQGPKLLIQFQNNGVVDDSQLPKDRFSAERLKGVDSTLKIQPAKLEDSAVYLCASSLARGADSPLHFGNGTRLTVT.

The chain has TRBV4-1 and TRBJ1-2; 11 positions agree with TRBD1. The trim removed 4 bases at V and 2 bases at J, leaving 3 bases unmatched. CDR1 and CDR2 (germline): MGHRA, YSYEKL. The CDR3 length is 15 residues. The CDR3 is CASSPGQGANYGYTF. In DNA, the CDR3 is TGCGCCAGCAGCCCCGGACAGGGGGCGAACTATGGCTACACCTTC.

This sequence joins TRBV5-8 and TRBJ1-2; D might be TRBD1 (6 bases). The V end was cut by 9 bases, the J end by 8 bases, with 17 bases between. The V gene's germline CDR1 is SGHTS and CDR2 YDEGEE. CDR3 length: 12 residues. The DNA for the CDR3 is TGTGCCACCGCGCGGGGGCTGGAGGGCTACACCTTC. It specifies CATARGLEGYTF.

This chain uses TRBV7-9 with TRBJ1-5; 7 bases are shared with TRBD1. Germline CDR1 reads SEHNR; CDR2 reads FQNEAQ (reference sequence). The CDR3 has 16 amino acids. The J segment lost 4 bases and the V segment lost 1 base, leaving 7 bases of the junction unmatched. The CDR3 region is CASSLGTGLSNQPQHF. For the CDR3, the DNA is TGTGCCAGCAGCTTAGGGACAGGTCTTTCAAATCAGCCCCAGCATTTT.

This clone was seen a handful of times. The chain combines TRBV5-1 with TRBJ2-5; 8 bases map to TRBD1. V was clipped by 5 bases and J by 5 bases; unmatched bases: 8. Germline V gene data show CDR1 as SGHRS and CDR2 as YFSETQ. There are 14 residues in the CDR3. This CDR3 is CASRPSGGAETQYF. The CDR3, as DNA: TGCGCCAGCAGGCCCTCAGGGGGCGCCGAGACCCAGTACTTC.

The J gene is TRBJ2-6, the V gene TRBV7-9; D possibly corresponds to TRBD1 (5 bases). Germline-derived CDR1 and CDR2 are SEHNR and FQNEAQ (reference sequence). V was pared by 5 bases and J by 2 bases, with 10 bases between. The CDR3 is 15 amino acids. In DNA, the CDR3 is TGTGCCAGCAGCCCGACAGCCGCTGGGGCCAACGTCCTGACTTTC. It is translated as CASSPTAAGANVLTF.

This clone was recorded only once. The chain has TRBV7-6 and TRBJ2-7, with D possibly TRBD1 on 6 matching bases. This CDR3 spans 14 amino acids. CDR1 SGHVS and CDR2 FNYEAQ come from the germline V gene. Trimming shortened V by 5 bases and J by 3 bases, and 14 bases separated the two germline ends. The CDR3: CASSPMTGYYEQYF. The CDR3 DNA sequence: TGTGCCAGCAGCCCGATGACAGGATACTACGAGCAGTACTTC.